This TCR beta chain was sequenced during a study of T cell responses to AZD1222 COVID-19 vaccine. In the study overall: Analysis merged second doses at about 4 or about 12 weeks. The study's findings and limits: It was only six AZD1222 recipients who were seropositive at baseline. Most donors were white British and more were female, and clonal diversity was possibly underestimated.

Sequencing used immunoSEQ multiplex PCR; TCRdb keeps in-frame clones, though not all of them. The sample lists 100,000 or so clones; around nine tenths were seen once. Details on this clone: Antigen unknown.

With 1 base clipped from V and 0 bases from J, the junction kept 3 bases outside the gene matches. CDR1 is SEHNR, CDR2 FQNEAQ, per germline (reference sequence). CDR3 length: 16 residues. The sample in question was peripheral blood, obtained on day 0 of AZD1222 vaccination. The chain links TRBV7-9 to TRBJ2-1; 7 bases are a match to TRBD2. The TCR originated in an adult in good health. The CDR3 here is CASSLGLADSYNEQFF. CDR3 DNA: TGTGCCAGCAGCTTAGGGCTAGCGGACTCCTACAATGAGCAGTTCTTC.